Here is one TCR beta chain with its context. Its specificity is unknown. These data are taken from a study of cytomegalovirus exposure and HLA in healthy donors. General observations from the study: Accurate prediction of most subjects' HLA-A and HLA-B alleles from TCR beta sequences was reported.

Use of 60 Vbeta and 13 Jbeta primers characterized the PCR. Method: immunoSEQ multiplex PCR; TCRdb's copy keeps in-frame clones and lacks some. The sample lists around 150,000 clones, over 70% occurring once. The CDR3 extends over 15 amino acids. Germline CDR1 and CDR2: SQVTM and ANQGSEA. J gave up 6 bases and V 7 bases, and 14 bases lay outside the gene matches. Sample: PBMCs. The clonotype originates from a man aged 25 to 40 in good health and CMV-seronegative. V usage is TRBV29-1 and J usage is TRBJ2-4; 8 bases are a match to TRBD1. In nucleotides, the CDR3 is TGCAGCGCCCCTGGACAGGGCCCCCTGGGAAACATTCAGTACTTC. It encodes CSAPGQGPLGNIQYF.